These 2 T cell receptor beta chains were sequenced from one sample in a study of control samples from healthy donors and cancer patients (dated by TCRdb to 2018 to 2021). The library was obtained by the immunoSEQ multiplex PCR assay. The table was pulled from immuneACCESS by TCRdb, which kept in-frame rearrangements only. Such tables lose some clones; where checked, under half of the loss comes from unresolved V genes, and the rest has no known cause. This sample comprises 55,000 to 85,000 clones, around 87% of them detected only once. Jointly, the top ten make up around 2% of the sample. Sequenced: PBMCs. The receptors stem from a woman aged 45-60 years with head and neck cancer.

The chain combines TRBV6-5 with TRBJ2-7; D unresolved. Trimming cost V 6 bases and J 3 bases, with 9 bases left between them. The CDR3 extends over 12 amino acids. CDR1 and CDR2 from the germline V gene are MNHEY and SVGAGI. CDR3 coding DNA: TGTGCCAGCAGCCCCAGGAGCTACGAGCAGTACTTC. Residues: CASSPRSYEQYF.

This clone was counted only a few times. The chain has TRBV28 and TRBJ1-4, with D hard to call. CDR1 is MDHEN and CDR2 is SYDVKM in the germline V gene. With 8 bases removed from V and 5 bases from J, the gap between germline ends came to 15 bases. The CDR3 length is 14 residues. The CDR3 here is CASSMTGPNEKLFF. CDR3 coding DNA: TGTGCCAGCTCCATGACCGGCCCGAATGAAAAACTGTTTTTT. The full variable domain, in which reference TRBV28 and TRBJ1-4 provide the parts outside the CDR3, is DVKVTQSSRYLVKRTGEKVFLECVQDMDHENMFWYRQDPGLGLRLIYFSYDVKMKEKGDIPEGYSVSREKKERFSLILESASTNQTSMYLCASSMTGPNEKLFFGSGTQLSVL.